What follows is one T cell receptor beta chain and its context. The V and J ends lost 2 bases and 7 bases respectively, with 7 bases between them. The length of the CDR3 is 12 residues. Per the germline V gene, CDR1 is SGHDT and CDR2 is YYEEEE. The source of the sample is a study of blood T cells in healthy people across ages. A second about 6 to 11 cycle PCR used barcoded and J-beta primers. TCRdb reprocessed the 5' RACE reads via MiXCR and lists one record per CDR3 protein. The data show 850,000 to 1,100,000 distinct CDR3 sequences, 35% to 40% seen once. The rearrangement uses TRBV5-6 and TRBJ1-3; D not certain. What was sequenced was blood. This clonotype was sampled from a man between 18 and 29 years old in good health. DNA of the CDR3: TGTGCCAGCAGCTTATCGAGCAACACCATATATTTT. Its protein product is CASSLSSNTIYF.